This TCR beta chain stems from a study of OX40 agonist ivuxolimab in advanced cancers. Findings and limits, study-wide: Within 6 weeks, CD4+ and CD8+ blood T cells expanded clonally at 0.1 to 3.0 mg/kg.

The data were produced by immunoSEQ multiplex PCR, yet TCRdb's version contains in-frame clones alone and is incomplete. In the table there are over 95,000 clones, 70% to 85% of which are singletons. About this clone itself: Antigen unknown.

CDR1 SGHTA and CDR2 FQGNSA come from the germline V gene. The CDR3 loop spans 15 amino acids. Trimming removed 5 bases at V and 8 bases at J, with 19 bases between. The V and J genes are TRBV7-2 and TRBJ2-1; perhaps D is TRBD1 or TRBD2 (6 bases each). The clonotype originates from an adult with an advanced solid tumor such as melanoma, head and neck, liver or kidney cancer. This specimen was CD4+ or CD8+ T cells sorted from blood, taken in a trial of the OX40 agonist ivuxolimab. CDR3 amino acids: CASSVRGLSSDEQFF. CDR3 nucleotide sequence: TGTGCCAGCAGCGTCAGGGGACTCTCTTCGGATGAGCAGTTCTTC.